The following is a T cell receptor beta chain sequence with its context. Its cognate antigen is unknown. This entry is derived from a study of T cell responses to AZD1222 COVID-19 vaccine. The study's findings and limits: The study found Spike-specific TCR breadth and depth rose after two AZD1222 doses. Samples come after the peak T cell response, not at day 14. Unmutated variant regions are reportedly the target of nearly half of TCRs that are spike-specific.

Timing groups of about 4 and about 12 weeks for second doses were pooled. Only in-frame clones appear in the TCRdb table, and some are missing; sequencing was by immunoSEQ multiplex PCR. The repertoire consists of approximately 46,000 clones, with roughly 90% occurring once and the leading ten covering 0.9% to 1.2%. Germline CDR1 and CDR2: SEHNR and FQNEAQ (reference sequence). Trimming left V 1 base short and J 6 bases short, with 11 bases between. The CDR3 loop spans 14 amino acids. The rearrangement uses TRBV7-9 and TRBJ2-3, with D hard to call. This sequence was found in an adult who received the AZD1222 COVID-19 vaccine. The input for sequencing was peripheral blood, taken 28 days after the second AZD1222 dose. In nucleotides, the CDR3 is TGTGCCAGCAGCTTAGTGGGCCGGGCGGATACGCAGTATTTT. Translation gives CASSLVGRADTQYF.